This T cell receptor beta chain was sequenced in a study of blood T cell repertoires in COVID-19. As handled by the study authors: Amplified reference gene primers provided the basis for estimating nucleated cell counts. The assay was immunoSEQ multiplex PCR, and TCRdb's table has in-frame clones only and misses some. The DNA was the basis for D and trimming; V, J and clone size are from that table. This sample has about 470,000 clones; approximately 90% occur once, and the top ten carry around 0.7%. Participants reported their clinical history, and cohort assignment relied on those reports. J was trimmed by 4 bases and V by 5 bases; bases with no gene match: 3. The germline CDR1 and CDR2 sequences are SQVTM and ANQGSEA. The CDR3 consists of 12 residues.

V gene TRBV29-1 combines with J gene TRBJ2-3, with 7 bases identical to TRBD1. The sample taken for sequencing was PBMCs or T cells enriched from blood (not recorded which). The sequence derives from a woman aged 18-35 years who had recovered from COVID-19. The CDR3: CSVQGVPDTQYF. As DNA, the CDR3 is TGCAGCGTTCAGGGGGTACCAGATACGCAGTATTTT.